The TCR beta chain described here comes from a study of control samples from healthy donors and cancer patients. Profiling relied on immunoSEQ multiplex PCR, and the TCRdb table lists in-frame clones only, not all of them. Among fewer than 200,000 clones, 93% were seen once, and the ten largest hold 4.1%. From germline, CDR1 is SEHNR and CDR2 FQNEAQ (reference sequence). This CDR3 spans 19 amino acids. J was trimmed by 0 bases and V by 3 bases; bases with no gene match: 15. The sequenced sample consisted of blood. This TCR derives from a woman in her sixties or seventies in good health. V and J are TRBV7-9 and TRBJ2-3, with 7 nucleotides matching TRBD2. CDR3 residues: CASSFLRSGLRSSTDTQYF. CDR3 coding DNA: TGTGCCAGCAGCTTTCTTCGTAGCGGGCTCAGATCTAGCACAGATACGCAGTATTTT.